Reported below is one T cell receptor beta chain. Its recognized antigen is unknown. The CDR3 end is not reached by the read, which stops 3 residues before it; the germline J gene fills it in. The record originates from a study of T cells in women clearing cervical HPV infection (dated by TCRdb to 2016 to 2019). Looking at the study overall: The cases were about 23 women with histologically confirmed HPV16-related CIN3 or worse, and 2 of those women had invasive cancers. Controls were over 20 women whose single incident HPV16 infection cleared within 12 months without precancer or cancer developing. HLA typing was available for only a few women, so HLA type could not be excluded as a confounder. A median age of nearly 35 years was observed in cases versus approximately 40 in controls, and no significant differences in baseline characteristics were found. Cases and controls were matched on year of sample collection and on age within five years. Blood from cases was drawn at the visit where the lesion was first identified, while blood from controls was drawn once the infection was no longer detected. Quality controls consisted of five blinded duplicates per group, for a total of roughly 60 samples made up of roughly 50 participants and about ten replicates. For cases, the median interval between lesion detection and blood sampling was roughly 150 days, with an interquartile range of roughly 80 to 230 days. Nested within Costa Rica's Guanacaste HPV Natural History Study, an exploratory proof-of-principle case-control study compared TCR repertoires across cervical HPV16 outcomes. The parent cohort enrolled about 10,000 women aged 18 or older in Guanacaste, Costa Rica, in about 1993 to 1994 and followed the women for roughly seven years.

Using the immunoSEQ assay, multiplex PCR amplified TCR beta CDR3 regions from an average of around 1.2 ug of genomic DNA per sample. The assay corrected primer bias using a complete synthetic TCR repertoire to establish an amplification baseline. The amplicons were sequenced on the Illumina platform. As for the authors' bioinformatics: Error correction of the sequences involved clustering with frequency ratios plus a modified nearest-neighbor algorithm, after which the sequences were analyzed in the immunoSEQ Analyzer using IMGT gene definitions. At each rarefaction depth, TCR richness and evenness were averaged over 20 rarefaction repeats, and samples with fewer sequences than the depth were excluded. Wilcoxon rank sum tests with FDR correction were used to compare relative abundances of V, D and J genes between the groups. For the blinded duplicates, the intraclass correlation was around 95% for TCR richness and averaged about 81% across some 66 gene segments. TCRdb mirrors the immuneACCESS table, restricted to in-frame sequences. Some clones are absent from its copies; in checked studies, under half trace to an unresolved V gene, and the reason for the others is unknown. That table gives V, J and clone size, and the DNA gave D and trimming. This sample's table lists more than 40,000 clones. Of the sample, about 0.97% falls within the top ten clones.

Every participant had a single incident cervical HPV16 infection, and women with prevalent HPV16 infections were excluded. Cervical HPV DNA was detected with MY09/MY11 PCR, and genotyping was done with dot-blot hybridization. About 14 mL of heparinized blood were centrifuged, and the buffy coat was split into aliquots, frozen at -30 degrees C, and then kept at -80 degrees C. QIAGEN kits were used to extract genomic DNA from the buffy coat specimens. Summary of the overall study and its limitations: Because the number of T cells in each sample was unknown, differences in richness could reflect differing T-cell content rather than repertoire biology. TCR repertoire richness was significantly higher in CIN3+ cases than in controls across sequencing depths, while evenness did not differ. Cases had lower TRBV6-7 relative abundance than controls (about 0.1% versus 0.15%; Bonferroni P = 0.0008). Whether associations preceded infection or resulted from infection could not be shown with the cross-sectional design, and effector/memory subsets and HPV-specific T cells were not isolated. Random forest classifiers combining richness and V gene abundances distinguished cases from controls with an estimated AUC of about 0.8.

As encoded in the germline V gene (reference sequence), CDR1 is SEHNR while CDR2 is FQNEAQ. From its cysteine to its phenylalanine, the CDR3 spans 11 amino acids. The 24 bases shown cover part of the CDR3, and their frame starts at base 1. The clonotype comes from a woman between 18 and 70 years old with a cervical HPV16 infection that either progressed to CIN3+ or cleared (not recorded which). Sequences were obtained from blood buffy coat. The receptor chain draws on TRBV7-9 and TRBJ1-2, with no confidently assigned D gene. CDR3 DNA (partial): TGTGCCAGCAGCAACACAGATACC. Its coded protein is CASSNTDT. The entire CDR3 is CASSNTDTYTF.